The T cell receptor beta chain described here comes from a study of read filtering for tumor transcriptome and immune sequencing (dated by TCRdb to 2020 to 2021). Regarding the complete study: The cohort was composed of about 18 male and about 14 female patients, with a mean age of about 65 years and an age range of roughly 40 to 80. TCR repertoires obtained by targeted immune repertoire sequencing and by bulk whole-transcriptome sequencing performed on the same bone marrow samples were compared. TCR-region mapped reads per sample ranged from about 3.5 to 10.27 million with IR-seq versus only about 75 to 1,400 with RNA-seq. By revised international staging, about 8 patients were R-ISS I, approximately 15 were R-ISS II and 6 or 7 were R-ISS III. After DNase treatment, whole-transcriptome libraries were prepared using the TruSeq RNA Access Library Prep Kit. One of the main goals was to work out a read-filtering strategy for immune repertoire data, in particular whether clonotypes backed by only a single read should be removed. The study at large found these results: Removing single-read clonotypes increased the correlation between IR-seq and RNA-seq shared clonotype proportions. In IR-seq, single-read clonotypes were roughly 84% of clonotypes but roughly 3.2% of total reads; in RNA-seq they were 60% to 75% of clonotypes and approximately 40% of reads. Compared with RNA-seq, IR-seq captured clonotypes at much higher depth and more reliably, and a smaller IR-seq throughput was enough to identify most shared clonotypes. The sorted CD138-negative fraction was composed of a mixed bone marrow immune population rather than of purified T cells.

Comments on this clonotype: Which antigen it targets is not known. The conserved final phenylalanine or tryptophan is absent from the CDR3, which likely points to a read error. The DNA is left out, because the CDR3 cannot be placed on it with certainty; the CDR3 is given as TCRdb lists it.

Bone marrow was sampled from every patient at the time of active disease. Ficoll-Hypaque density gradient centrifugation was used to isolate bone marrow mononuclear cells. CD138-negative cells were obtained by negative selection after labeling with CD138 magnetic microbeads on a MACS separator, removing myeloma plasma cells. Flow cytometry with CD138 antibodies on an Attune NxT was used to check how pure the isolated cells were. Total RNA was extracted using TRIzol reagent and was quantified on a NanoDrop spectrophotometer. Paired RNA-seq and IR-seq were performed on each patient's CD138-negative bone marrow sample. 16 amino acids form the CDR3, both terminal residues included. The Immunoverse kit was used to build TCR libraries from 400 ng RNA, with molecular barcoded adaptors covering alpha/delta and beta/gamma chains. TCR library preparation used the same RNA that went into transcriptome sequencing. Sequencing of the TCR libraries was done on an Illumina HiSeq 4000 with 2 x 150 cycles. As for the authors' bioinformatics: With MiXCR, TCR reads were aligned to human V, D, J and C references and assembled into CDR3 clonotypes, with quality filtering and error correction included. The tcR package in R was used to analyze clonotype counts and gene usage diversity. For inspection of raw mapping reads, RNA-seq reads were mapped by STAR aligner version 2.5.3a onto GRCh37 of the human genome. IR-seq fastq files were randomly downsampled with Seqtk 1.3 to test the effect of sequencing depth on detected clonotypes. TCRdb ran its own pipeline on the public reads, namely fastp trimming at Q25 and MiXCR clone calling, and kept in-frame beta chains. Duplicate CDR3 protein sequences are folded into a single record with the most common DNA and genes. TCRdb, not the authors, supplied the V and J calls. The sample records 15,000 or so distinct CDR3 sequences, about a fifth of which are singletons. The ten largest account for approximately 80% of the sample.

The receptor was isolated from a donor aged 40 or over with multiple myeloma. Sequencing was performed on a population of CD138-negative cells sorted from bone marrow. Per the publication, the cell subset or site label means: bone marrow mononuclear cells depleted of CD138+ plasma/myeloma cells by negative magnetic selection. The chain couples TRBV21-1 to TRBJ2-5; the D call in the table, TRBD2, was not verified against the DNA. TRBV21-1 is a pseudogene. This receptor has the CDR3 CASSKEERGCQETQYS.